The clone carrying this T cell receptor (beta chain) showed up just once. The data were taken from a study of T cell responses to AZD1222 COVID-19 vaccine. Study-level information: Investigators merged groups given second doses at roughly 4 or roughly 12 weeks.

TCRdb's table, derived via immunoSEQ multiplex PCR, lists solely in-frame clones and lacks some. The sample shows 150,000 to 200,000 clones, 90% of them seen only once. The CDR3 spans 16 residues. V shed 4 bases and J 5 bases; nucleotides not matched to a gene: 11. Germline V CDR1 and CDR2: SGDLS, YYNGEE. The receptor comes from an adult in good health. This specimen consisted of peripheral blood, obtained on day 0 of AZD1222 vaccination. The V call is TRBV9, the J call TRBJ2-5; 10 nucleotides match TRBD2. CDR3 sequence (DNA): TGTGCCAGCAGCAGAGGGCCTAGCGGGGGAGAGGAGACCCAGTACTTC. Translating it yields CASSRGPSGGEETQYF.